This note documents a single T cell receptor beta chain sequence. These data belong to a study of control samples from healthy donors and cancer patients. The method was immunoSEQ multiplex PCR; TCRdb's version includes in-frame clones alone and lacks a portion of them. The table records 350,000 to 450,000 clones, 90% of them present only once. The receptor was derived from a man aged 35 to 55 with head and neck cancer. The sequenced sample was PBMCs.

CDR3 residues: CASSYPERQRADTQYF. CDR3 in DNA: TGTGCCAGCAGTTACCCGGAGAGGCAGAGGGCAGATACGCAGTATTTT. V and J are TRBV6-6 and TRBJ2-3; tentative D call: TRBD2 (5 bases). This CDR3 comprises 16 residues. Trimming stripped 2 bases from V and 4 bases from J, with 16 bases between. The germline CDR1 and CDR2 sequences are MNHNY and SVGAGI (reference sequence).